The present entry profiles one T cell receptor beta chain with its context. Its antigen is currently not known. Base qualities are not at hand, and no much larger clone is one base apart. This record belongs to a study of cytomegalovirus exposure and HLA in healthy donors (dated by TCRdb to about 2017). In terms of the full investigation: An earlier analysis of about 560 of the donors reported 276 Gb of sequence data and approximately 120 million unique TCR beta sequences obtained from about 170 million T cells. The genetic ancestry cluster associated with self-reported Caucasian donors included 81% of the roughly 360 genotyped donors. Donor age, sex, ethnicity and CMV serostatus were collected together with the repertoire data. Along with the roughly 670-subject first cohort, a separate validation cohort of over 90 different subjects was used. In an earlier analysis of 587 of the donors, high-throughput TCR beta sequencing was used to judge whether each TCR beta V gene segment behaved as functional or pseudogenic. The study aimed to test whether cataloging public T cell receptors could reveal signatures of past pathogen exposure. In a later genetic analysis, genome-wide SNP genotypes for about 65% of the 666 donors were used, and that subset was treated as a discovery cohort. Among about 390 genotyped donors of the cohort, an average of approximately 230,000 unique TCR beta nucleotide sequences were sequenced per donor, roughly 18% of them non-productive. Class I and class II HLA loci were covered by the typing at four-digit resolution. Roughly 300 gigabases of sequencing data and around 87 million unique TCR sequences were included in an early release covering about 700 HLA-typed donors. The study used immunosequencing to profile the T cell repertoires of 666 subjects and linked those repertoires to cytomegalovirus serostatus. Roughly 5 DR-DQ haplotypes were handled as single units for association and clustering, since linkage in the cohort was strong. All discovery cohort repertoires had been generated on a single sequencing platform. In the later analysis, no new phenotypic data were used to find candidate immune exposures; instead, reliance was placed on TCR beta sequences and their occurrence across donors. The number of typed donors differed by locus: roughly 629-640 for A, B, C, DRB1 and DQB1; 500 to 550 for DQA1; roughly 600 for DPA1; and roughly 470 for DPB1. In a later analysis, previously published TCR beta repertoires from 600 to 850 donors were re-analyzed and high-resolution HLA genotyping was added so that TCR occurrence patterns could be studied. The study combined high-throughput TCR immunosequencing, statistical association of individual TCRs with disease status, and machine learning to predict cytomegalovirus infection status.

Libraries came from the immunoSEQ multiplex PCR assay. For the multiplex PCR, a mixture combining 60 forward primers for TCR Vbeta segments and 13 reverse primers for TCR Jbeta segments was used. The CDR3 region of rearranged TCR beta genes was amplified from genomic DNA with a multiplex PCR assay. On the Illumina HiSeq System, the amplified TCR beta libraries were sequenced as 87-base-pair reads. Per the source publication's procedure: A later analysis counted about 80 million unique TCR beta chains across the 690 or so repertoires, and around 9.9 million of these chains were shared by at least two donors. A nearest-neighbor algorithm error-corrected the raw reads and collapsed the reads into unique sequences, merging closely related sequences to remove PCR and sequencing errors. V, D and J gene segments were assigned by aligning CDR3 sequences to IMGT reference sequences. For a sequence to be retained, a match of at least six nucleotides to both a V gene segment and a J gene segment was required. A rearrangement was called productive if the CDR3 had no stop codons and remained in frame with V and J, and every other rearrangement was called non-productive. CDR3 was defined by IMGT convention, running from the second conserved V-encoded cysteine to the conserved J-encoded phenylalanine. Sequences without an unambiguous match to a single V gene segment were excluded from the earlier analysis of approximately 600 of the donors. An earlier analysis of about 590 of the donors classified V segments as functional when productive rearrangements were above 56.7% and as segregating when the standard deviation between donors was above 5%. To diagnose cytomegalovirus status from the catalog of TCR beta chain sequences, a statistical classification framework was built. In a later analysis, TCR nucleotide sequences were compared against IMGT/GENE-DB human TR gene sequences so that V and J genes could be assigned. In a later analysis, CDR3 sequences and most-parsimonious VDJ recombination scenarios were assigned using the TCRdist pipeline. In a later analysis, each TCR beta chain was defined by its CDR3 amino acid sequence together with its V-gene family, and reads without a unique V-gene family were excluded. A later analysis removed nearly 600 highly shared, low-generation-probability nucleotide sequences to deal with suspected cross-contamination and a sequencing artifact. A later analysis calculated a clonal expansion index for each public chain from normalized within-repertoire ranks of inferred template counts. Generation probabilities in a later analysis came from a VDJ recombination model fitted to out-of-frame rearrangements, and those results were checked against IGoR. A later analysis scored TCR-TCR, TCR-HLA and TCR-CMV co-occurrence with hypergeometric tests, applying a repertoire-size bias correction to TCR pairs. A later analysis estimated false discovery rates by permuting HLA or CMV assignments 20 times. In a later analysis, co-occurring TCRs were grouped using DBSCAN, and TCRdist sequence similarity was added for clustering within HLA-allele-positive subsets. For co-occurrence clustering, repertoires with fewer than 30,000 or more than 120,000 public chains were excluded, along with roughly 5 repertoires with anomalous nucleotide sharing. In TCRdb, the immuneACCESS table is reduced to in-frame sequences with V and J assigned. These tables do not hold every clone; where another copy was compared, an unresolved V gene accounts for under half, and the others remain unexplained. D and trimming were read from the DNA, whereas the V and J calls and clone size are those reported in that table. The sample data list roughly 190,000 clones, and 77% of these were observed just once. The ten most abundant clones make up about 2.9% of the sample.

The cohort comprised around 700 healthy bone marrow donors. At the time of sampling, every cohort member was nominally healthy, though immune exposures that went unrecorded were likely present. The donor tested CMV seronegative, placing the donor among the roughly 340 seronegative members of the cohort. Every donor gave a peripheral blood sample, and the peripheral blood mononuclear cells from that sample were used for TCR beta sequencing. Genomic DNA extraction from the blood cell samples was performed with the Qiagen DNeasy Blood Extraction Kit. V is shortened by 4 bases, J by 2 bases, and the region joining them spans 19 bases. The CDR3 covers 17 residues, taking in both the cysteine and the phenylalanine. The entry retains the CDR3 DNA only, 51 bases that are in frame from base 1. The germline V gene (reference sequence) gives CDR1 as MNHEY and CDR2 as SMNVEV. The research as a whole found: In a later genetic analysis, fewer N-insertions in productive TCRs were reported among donors in an Asian-associated ancestry cluster than the roughly 700-donor mean. Linkage disequilibrium might explain the correlated functional status among segregating V segments, but an unknown experimental factor could not be ruled out. In a later analysis, most CMV-associated TCR beta chains were found to appear HLA-restricted, with HLA associations seemingly driven largely by CMV exposure. A later analysis associated 16,951 TCR beta sequences with specific HLA alleles at a false discovery rate of 0.05. In both the original and validation cohorts, the classifier was reported to diagnose cytomegalovirus status with high specificity and sensitivity. Some IMGT-functional V segments, including TRBV6-2 and TRBV6-3, could not be distinguished by the 87-base-pair reads and were therefore excluded. Because HLA typing was unavailable for some donors at each locus, only the typed subset was used in association tests. In a later analysis, HLA-associated TCR beta chains showed more clonal expansion and lower generation probabilities than non-associated chains that were equally common. CMV serostatus was the only immune exposure information available for the cohort. In a later analysis, TCR association rates were found to vary across HLA loci, with the most associated TCRs seen for DRB1 alleles and the fewest for HLA-C alleles. In a later analysis, several top co-occurrence clusters were reported to appear linked to parvovirus B19, influenza, CMV and Epstein-Barr virus. Assigning TCR associations to individual alleles was difficult when HLA alleles, especially DR and DQ, strongly co-occurred. The study gave a list of around 170 TCR beta chains associated with cytomegalovirus. In vitro tests confirmed that a few of the cytomegalovirus-associated TCR beta chains recognize cytomegalovirus antigens. In this cohort, only TCR beta chains were sequenced, and detectable features were limited by the absence of alpha or paired-chain data. Roughly uniform sequencing depth across donors was assumed in presence/absence analyses, although this assumption may not hold. Most TCR sequences were seen in very few donors, while some public TCRs were found in many individuals. V-gene and J-gene trimming of TCR beta chains was associated with a missense DCLRE1C variant in a later genetic analysis, and the association was replicated in an independent cohort. Because counts were too low, seventeen rarely observed V segments, including chromosome 9 orphons, were excluded from the earlier analysis of 587 of the donors. In an earlier analysis of 587 of the donors, most TCR beta V segments appeared in productive rearrangements about 87% or about 30% of the time, broadly matching IMGT annotations. A cluster of highly shared sequence variants was judged likely to be a technical artifact of the sequencing pipeline. A further reported finding was that TCR beta sequences accurately predicted the HLA-A and HLA-B alleles for most subjects in the first cohort. The authors suggested that the approach could potentially be generalized to other disease states and immunological phenotypes.

The TCR was taken from a female donor in good health and CMV-seronegative. Here the chain combines TRBV27 and TRBJ2-3; TRBD2 is a possible D gene, resting on 5 matching bases. The sample consisted of PBMCs. CDR3 region: CASSSQLVSLLTDTQYF. Read as DNA, the sequence is TGTGCCAGCAGTTCCCAACTAGTTTCCCTTCTCACAGATACGCAGTATTTT.